Below are 31 T cell receptor beta chains sequenced from a single sample in a study of T cells in narcolepsy. Produced via immunoSEQ multiplex PCR; TCRdb's table is partial and in-frame only. This table has tens of thousands of clones, around 80% appearing once. Sequenced: CD45RA- memory CD4+ T cells from PBMCs. Receptor source: a human donor with narcolepsy.

This clone was detected only a few times. This rearrangement joins TRBV7-3 to TRBJ1-4; D not resolved. The V gene's germline CDR1 is SGHTA and CDR2 FQGTGA. The CDR3 is made up of 15 amino acids. V lost 0 bases to trimming and J lost 0 bases, with 5 bases between them. The CDR3: CASSLTGSTNEKLFF. For the CDR3, the DNA is TGTGCCAGCAGCTTAACCGGGTCAACTAATGAAAAACTGTTTTTT.

The rearrangement links TRBV18 to TRBJ2-5, with a possible D match to TRBD2 (5 bases). Germline V CDR1 and CDR2: KGHSH, LQKENI. V was clipped by 1 base and J by 0 bases, with 9 bases between them. The CDR3 contains 15 residues. The CDR3 DNA sequence: TGTGCCAGCTCACCACGGGCGGGCTACCAAGAGACCCAGTACTTC. It encodes CASSPRAGYQETQYF.

This clone was recorded only once. The chain couples TRBV2 to TRBJ1-2; TRBD1 aligns across 12 bases. The CDR3 spans 17 residues. The junction had 16 bases not matched to a gene; V was cut back by 6 bases and J by 8 bases. The germline V gene encodes CDR1 SNHLY and CDR2 FYNNEI. The CDR3 sequence: CASRESRSGTGGEGYTF. The CDR3 DNA is TGTGCCAGCAGGGAGAGCCGGTCTGGGACAGGGGGCGAAGGCTACACCTTC.

This chain uses TRBV10-2 with TRBJ2-3, with D perhaps TRBD2 (6 bases). CDR1 is WSHSY, CDR2 SAAADI, per germline. Deletions cut 5 bases from V and 6 bases from J, with 27 bases between. This CDR3 has 18 residues. CDR3 nucleotide sequence: TGCGCCAGCAGTACTCGGCTCGGGACTCCAACCGAACGGGATACGCAGTATTTT. Translated, it gives CASSTRLGTPTERDTQYF.

The rearrangement joins TRBV6-5 to TRBJ2-1; 8 bases line up with TRBD1. From germline, CDR1 is MNHEY and CDR2 SVGAGI. V lost 7 bases and J lost 15; bases outside the gene matches: 14. This CDR3 region has 13 residues. The CDR3 nucleotides read TGTGCCAGCACCCTCCGCCAGGGGGCTAAGTGGTTCTTC. Translating it yields CASTLRQGAKWFF.

The chain recombines TRBV6-1 with TRBJ2-4; D unclear. CDR1 and CDR2 (germline): MNHNS, SASEGT. V lost 7 bases, J lost 0 bases, and 13 bases lay in between. CDR3 length: 15 residues. In nucleotides, the CDR3 is TGTGCCAGCAAGGAACAGCCTTTAGCCAAAAACATTCAGTACTTC. Translating gives CASKEQPLAKNIQYF.

The gene calls are TRBV2 and TRBJ1-1; possibly TRBD1 for D (6 bases). CDR3 length: 13 amino acids. Looked up from germline, CDR1 is SNHLY and CDR2 is FYNNEI. With 4 bases removed from V and 1 base from J, the gap between germline ends came to 7 bases. In DNA, the CDR3 is TGTGCCAGCAGTGCGGACAGGAACACTGAAGCTTTCTTT. Encoded protein: CASSADRNTEAFF.

This chain uses TRBV5-4 with TRBJ1-1, with a tentative D call TRBD1 (5 bases). The CDR3 has 15 residues. The V end was cut by 4 bases, the J end by 4 bases, with 17 bases between. Germline V lookup: CDR1 SGHNT, CDR2 YYREEE (reference sequence). This CDR3 reads CASSPGLGTSTEAFF. The CDR3 coding sequence is TGTGCCAGCAGCCCTGGACTGGGGACGAGCACTGAAGCTTTCTTT.

A few counts support this clone. The chain has TRBV27 and TRBJ2-2, with a tentative D call TRBD2 (6 bases). The CDR3 is 14 residues long. Germline loops: CDR1 MNHEY, CDR2 SMNVEV (reference sequence). V lost 5 bases and J 6 bases, leaving 13 bases between the germline ends. The CDR3 is CASSLGSWAGELFF. CDR3 in DNA: TGTGCCAGCAGTCTCGGGAGTTGGGCCGGGGAGCTGTTTTTT.

The chain couples TRBV19 to TRBJ2-1; no reliable D call. The CDR3 totals 14 residues. Germline values: CDR1 LNHDA, CDR2 SQIVND (reference sequence). V was trimmed by 6 bases and J by 9 bases, leaving 18 bases between them. CDR3 DNA: TGTGCCAGTAGGGCTCGGGTGTTACGAGGTGAGCAGTTCTTC. Encoded protein: CASRARVLRGEQFF.

V and J are TRBV2 and TRBJ2-3; 13 bases match TRBD2. The germline CDR1 and CDR2 sequences are SNHLY and FYNNEI. The J segment lost 0 bases and the V segment lost 8 bases, leaving 5 bases of the junction unmatched. This CDR3 contains 16 residues. The DNA for the CDR3 is TGTGCCAGCCTGGGACTAGCGGGACCTAGCACAGATACGCAGTATTTT. Amino acids: CASLGLAGPSTDTQYF.

This chain connects TRBV6-5 to TRBJ1-2; 8 bases are shared with TRBD1. The CDR3 loop spans 14 amino acids. V dropped 6 bases and J dropped 4; count of bases not matched to a gene: 7. CDR1 is MNHEY, CDR2 SVGAGI, per germline. CDR3 DNA sequence: TGTGCCAGCAGCAGACAGGGGCGTCTCTATGGCTACACCTTC. Its translation is CASSRQGRLYGYTF.

This chain connects TRBV4-2 to TRBJ2-1; no reliable D call. Trimming stripped 4 bases from V and 0 bases from J, with 13 bases between. Germline CDR1 reads LGHNA; CDR2 reads YNFKEQ. The CDR3 has 16 residues. The CDR3 sequence: CASSREASLSYNEQFF. CDR3 nucleotides: TGTGCCAGCAGCCGAGAGGCCAGCCTCTCCTACAATGAGCAGTTCTTC.

The chain uses TRBV10-3 and TRBJ2-2; D is perhaps TRBD2 (6 bases). Trimming cost V 5 bases and J 4 bases, with 20 bases left between them. Germline assignment: CDR1 ENHRY and CDR2 SYGVKD. The CDR3 spans 17 residues. In DNA, the CDR3 is TGTGCCATCAGTCCGGGACTTGCTAAGGGTGGCACCGGGGAGCTGTTTTTT. The encoded protein is CAISPGLAKGGTGELFF.

The chain links TRBV18 to TRBJ1-1; D not resolved. The CDR3 length is 13 residues. The V gene lost 1 base and the J gene lost 2 bases, with 5 bases spanning the gap. Germline V gene sequence: CDR1 KGHSH, CDR2 LQKENI. The CDR3 coding sequence is TGTGCCAGCTCACCACATGCCAACACTGAAGCTTTCTTT. Protein sequence: CASSPHANTEAFF.

The J gene is TRBJ2-3, the V gene TRBV6-6; TRBD2 matches 7 bases. This CDR3 comprises 15 residues. Germline V CDR1 and CDR2: MNHNY, SVGAGI (reference sequence). The trim removed 2 bases at V and 3 bases at J, leaving 5 bases unmatched. CDR3 nucleotide sequence: TGTGCCAGCAGTTACGGTGGGACTACTACAGATACGCAGTATTTT. Protein: CASSYGGTTTDTQYF.

This chain joins TRBV25-1 and TRBJ1-2; D is undetermined. Germline V lookup: CDR1 MGHDK, CDR2 SYGVNS. The CDR3 length is 11 residues. Trimming stripped 2 bases from V and 7 bases from J, with 5 bases between. The CDR3 DNA follows: TGTGCCAGCAGTGAAGCTGGTGGCTACACCTTC. It translates to CASSEAGGYTF.

This chain joins TRBV5-1 and TRBJ1-2; TRBD1 is a possible D gene (5 bases). The CDR3 is 18 residues long. With 4 bases removed from V and 6 bases from J, the gap between germline ends came to 28 bases. CDR1 is SGHRS, CDR2 YFSETQ, per germline. DNA for the CDR3: TGCGCCAGCAGCCTCAAGGAGGGGAAATCAAAAGGGAAAAATGGCTACACCTTC. Its protein product is CASSLKEGKSKGKNGYTF. Filled out from reference TRBV5-1 and TRBJ1-2, the complete variable domain reads KAGVTQTPRYLIKTRGQQVTLSCSPISGHRSVSWYQQTPGQGLQFLFEYFSETQRNKGNFPGRFSGRQFSNSRSEMNVSTLELGDSALYLCASSLKEGKSKGKNGYTFGSGTRLTVV.

The gene calls are TRBV5-1 and TRBJ1-2, with D unclear. Germline V gene data show CDR1 as SGHRS and CDR2 as YFSETQ. The CDR3 extends over 12 amino acids. Between the trimmed V and J ends, which lost 5 bases and 7 bases, there was a span of 12 bases. The CDR3 spells CASSPPTGGYTF. As DNA, the CDR3 is TGCGCCAGCAGTCCCCCCACCGGTGGCTACACCTTC. The whole variable domain, remainder taken from reference TRBV5-1 and TRBJ1-2, is KAGVTQTPRYLIKTRGQQVTLSCSPISGHRSVSWYQQTPGQGLQFLFEYFSETQRNKGNFPGRFSGRQFSNSRSEMNVSTLELGDSALYLCASSPPTGGYTFGSGTRLTVV.

The rearrangement links TRBV5-5 to TRBJ2-7; 7 positions agree with TRBD2. This CDR3 has 15 amino acids. The ends lost 1 base at V and 1 base at J; junction bases unmatched: 5. CDR1 and CDR2 from the germline V gene are SGHKS and YYEKEE (reference sequence). The CDR3 sequence: CASSLSSGGSYEQYF. CDR3 DNA sequence: TGTGCCAGCAGCTTGTCTTCGGGGGGTTCCTACGAGCAGTACTTC.

The chain has TRBV25-1 and TRBJ1-6, with no clear D. Germline V gives CDR1 MGHDK, CDR2 SYGVNS. Trimming cost V 5 bases and J 6 bases, with 17 bases left between them. The CDR3 runs 16 residues. As DNA, the CDR3 is TGTGCCAGCAGTCCCCTGGCGGGAACGGGTAATTCACCCCTCCACTTT. Protein: CASSPLAGTGNSPLHF.

This rearrangement joins TRBV2 to TRBJ1-2; D is possibly TRBD1 (6 bases). The V gene's germline CDR1 is SNHLY and CDR2 FYNNEI. Trimming cost V 8 bases and J 3 bases, with 13 bases left between them. The CDR3 length is 13 residues. The CDR3, as DNA: TGTGCCAGCCTGAGGGCAGGGGACTATGGCTACACCTTC. This sequence encodes CASLRAGDYGYTF.

The J gene is TRBJ1-4, the V gene TRBV5-1; TRBD1 is a possible D gene (6 bases). The germline V gene has CDR1 SGHRS and CDR2 YFSETQ. The CDR3 sequence is 15 residues long. The ends were cut back, 5 bases at V and 8 bases at J, with 19 bases in the middle. The CDR3 coding sequence is TGCGCCAGCAGAGACCGGGACATCAAGGAGGAAAAACTGTTTTTT. As protein: CASRDRDIKEEKLFF.

The rearrangement joins TRBV7-9 to TRBJ2-3, with D uncertain. The germline CDR1 and CDR2 sequences are SEHNR and FQNEAQ (reference sequence). This CDR3 has 12 amino acids. V lost 1 base and J 6 bases, leaving 5 bases between the germline ends. This chain's CDR3 is CASSLVVDTQYF. CDR3 nucleotides: TGTGCCAGCAGCTTAGTCGTGGATACGCAGTATTTT.

V and J are TRBV29-1 and TRBJ2-1; D is perhaps TRBD2 (6 bases). V was cut by 5 bases and J by 8 bases, with 16 bases left in between. The length of the CDR3 is 13 residues. Per germline, CDR1 SQVTM and CDR2 ANQGSEA. CDR3 in amino acids: CSVSKSSAHEQFF. The DNA of the CDR3 is TGCAGCGTTTCAAAGTCTAGCGCGCATGAGCAGTTCTTC.

This chain joins TRBV28 and TRBJ1-1, with D hard to call. CDR3 length: 11 amino acids. Germline CDR1 is MDHEN and CDR2 is SYDVKM. Trimming cost V 3 bases and J 11 bases, with 10 bases left between them. CDR3 sequence (DNA): TGTGCCAGCAGTTTGAGCCGAGTGGCTTTCTTT. Its translation is CASSLSRVAFF.

The chain employs TRBV7-3 and TRBJ2-1, with no clear D. V lost 0 bases to trimming and J lost 0 bases, with 12 bases between them. The CDR3 length is 17 residues. CDR1 and CDR2 (germline): SGHTA, FQGTGA. CDR3 coding DNA: TGTGCCAGCAGCTTAACGTACCCAGATAGCTCCTACAATGAGCAGTTCTTC. Translated: CASSLTYPDSSYNEQFF.

This rearrangement joins TRBV19 to TRBJ1-1; TRBD1 aligns across 10 bases. This CDR3 is built from 16 residues. Germline V gives CDR1 LNHDA, CDR2 SQIVND (reference sequence). Trimming removed 5 bases from V and 4 bases from J; junction bases left unmatched: 10. The CDR3 DNA sequence: TGTGCCAGTAGTGCTCGACAGGGGGCGAGGGGCACTGAAGCTTTCTTT. This gives the protein CASSARQGARGTEAFF. Using reference TRBV19 and TRBJ1-1 for the parts outside the CDR3, the full variable domain is DGGITQSPKYLFRKEGQNVTLSCEQNLNHDAMYWYRQDPGQGLRLIYYSQIVNDFQKGDIAEGYSVSREKKESFPLTVTSAQKNPTAFYLCASSARQGARGTEAFFGQGTRLTVV.

V and J are TRBV6-6 and TRBJ2-5, with TRBD2 as a possible D gene (6 bases). Trimming shortened V by 0 bases and J by 5 bases, and 10 bases separated the two germline ends. Germline-derived CDR1 and CDR2 are MNHNY and SVGAGI (reference sequence). CDR3 size: 14 residues. In DNA form, the CDR3 reads TGTGCCAGCAGTTACTCGGAGGGAGCGGAGACCCAGTACTTC. It specifies CASSYSEGAETQYF.

The J gene is TRBJ1-3, the V gene TRBV28; no clear D gene. Per germline, CDR1 MDHEN and CDR2 SYDVKM. The CDR3 has 14 amino acids. V was clipped by 6 bases and J by 0 bases, with 9 bases between them. The CDR3: CASRTAHSGNTIYF. The CDR3 DNA reads as TGTGCCAGCAGAACAGCCCACTCTGGAAACACCATATATTTT.

The chain employs TRBV2 and TRBJ2-1; tentatively, D is TRBD2 (6 bases). Trimming cost V 8 bases and J 3 bases, with 23 bases left between them. Germline V lookup: CDR1 SNHLY, CDR2 FYNNEI. CDR3 length: 17 amino acids. The CDR3 sequence is CASGDPTASEIYNEQFF. CDR3 bases: TGTGCCAGCGGAGACCCGACTGCTAGCGAAATCTACAATGAGCAGTTCTTC. Looking up the rest from reference TRBV2 and TRBJ2-1 gives the full variable domain: EPEVTQTPSHQVTQMGQEVILRCVPISNHLYFYWYRQILGQKVEFLVSFYNNEISEKSEIFDDQFSVERPDGSNFTLKIRSTKLEDSAMYFCASGDPTASEIYNEQFFGPGTRLTVL.